The 25 T cell receptor beta chains below all came from one sample that was sequenced in a study of blood T cell repertoires in COVID-19. Some clones are missing from TCRdb's copy, which holds only in-frame ones; the method was immunoSEQ multiplex PCR. The data show around 150,000 clones, roughly four fifths seen once. Sequences were obtained from peripheral blood. The receptors here all came from an elderly woman with active or convalescent COVID-19.

Only a few counts were recorded for this clone. V usage is TRBV2 and J usage is TRBJ2-7; 7 positions agree with TRBD1. CDR1 and CDR2 (germline): SNHLY, FYNNEI. This CDR3 comprises 14 residues. With 7 bases clipped from V and 0 bases from J, the junction kept 6 bases outside the gene matches. CDR3 DNA sequence: TGTGCCAGCAAACCACAGGGGACCTCCTACGAGCAGTACTTC. It specifies CASKPQGTSYEQYF.

At least ten counts were recorded for this clone. CDR3 region: CASPGGGGKETQYF. In nucleotides, the CDR3 is TGTGCCAGCCCCGGGGGGGGCGGCAAAGAGACCCAGTACTTC. This chain links TRBV25-1 with TRBJ2-5, with 8 bases that match TRBD2. The V segment lost 8 bases and the J segment 3 bases; nucleotides outside the gene matches: 8. This CDR3 region has 14 residues. CDR1 is MGHDK and CDR2 is SYGVNS in the germline V gene.

The chain recombines TRBV14 with TRBJ1-1; 8 positions match TRBD1. Germline V gene data show CDR1 as SGHDN and CDR2 as FVKESK. The CDR3 has 17 residues. With V trimmed by 0 bases and J by 11 bases, 17 bases remained unmatched. The CDR3 sequence is CASSQDLSQGANGQAFF. As DNA, the CDR3 is TGTGCCAGCAGCCAAGATCTCTCTCAGGGGGCGAACGGTCAGGCTTTCTTT.

This clone was recorded many times. The DNA of the CDR3 is TGTGCCAGCAGGAGTGGGACTAGGCTAATCAATGAGCAGTTCTTC. Its protein product is CASRSGTRLINEQFF. The chain couples TRBV2 to TRBJ2-1; 8 nucleotides match TRBD2. The germline gives CDR1 SNHLY, CDR2 FYNNEI. The length of the CDR3 is 15 residues. V lost 6 bases, J lost 6 bases, and 10 bases stayed unmatched.

The chain carries TRBV20-1 and TRBJ1-1; D ambiguous. The CDR3 spans 11 residues. Germline CDR1 and CDR2: DFQATT and SNEGSKA (reference sequence). V dropped 5 bases and J dropped 5 bases, with 9 bases sitting between them. The CDR3 sequence is CSAPRRTEAFF. In DNA, the CDR3 is TGCAGTGCTCCAAGGCGGACTGAAGCTTTCTTT.

This clone was observed a handful of times. The chain couples TRBV5-4 to TRBJ2-1; 9 bases align to TRBD2. This CDR3 contains 15 residues. CDR1 SGHNT and CDR2 YYREEE come from the germline V gene (reference sequence). Trimming at V came to 5 bases and at J to 6 bases, leaving 9 bases not matched to a gene. Written as DNA, the CDR3 is TGTGCCAGCAGTTACGCGGGGGGGCCTAGCAATGAGCAGTTCTTC. It yields the protein CASSYAGGPSNEQFF.

This sequence joins TRBV7-8 and TRBJ2-1; the match to TRBD2 covers 9 bases. From germline, CDR1 is SGHVS and CDR2 FQNEAQ. Trimming took 5 bases from V and 4 from J; bases not matched to a gene: 6. CDR3 size: 15 residues. The CDR3 DNA sequence: TGTGCCAGCAGCCCCAAGCGGGGGGAATACAATGAGCAGTTCTTC. Amino acid sequence: CASSPKRGEYNEQFF.

In DNA, the CDR3 is TGTGCCAGCAGCGGTGGAGGGACAGGGGGCTTATCAGATACGCAGTATTTT. It encodes CASSGGGTGGLSDTQYF. The V and J genes are TRBV5-8 and TRBJ2-3; TRBD1 agrees at 12 bases. The trim removed 4 bases at V and 4 bases at J, leaving 10 bases unmatched. The CDR3 extends over 17 amino acids. Germline-derived CDR1 and CDR2 are SGHTS and YDEGEE.

The chain links TRBV11-2 to TRBJ2-7, with D perhaps matching TRBD2 (6 bases). Deletions cut 1 base from V and 1 base from J, with 8 bases between. CDR3 length: 14 residues. In germline, CDR1 is SGHAT, CDR2 FQNNGV. The CDR3 loop reads CASSLGAGSYEQYF. CDR3 DNA: TGTGCCAGCAGCTTAGGGGCGGGGTCCTACGAGCAGTACTTC.

The chain recombines TRBV28 with TRBJ1-6; TRBD1 agrees at 9 bases. J gave up 8 bases and V 7 bases, and 6 bases lay outside the gene matches. CDR1 is MDHEN, CDR2 SYDVKM, per germline. The CDR3 covers 14 residues. Here the CDR3 reads CASTTGGLYSPLHF. The DNA of the CDR3 is TGTGCCAGCACCACAGGGGGCTTGTATTCACCCCTCCACTTT.

The chain is built from TRBV25-1 and TRBJ1-2; the D gene is possibly TRBD1 (5 bases). Trimming shortened V by 1 base and J by 4 bases, and 10 bases separated the two germline ends. This CDR3 is built from 14 residues. Germline values: CDR1 MGHDK, CDR2 SYGVNS. This CDR3 reads CASSESGGSYGYTF. Written as DNA, the CDR3 is TGTGCCAGCAGTGAATCCGGGGGAAGCTATGGCTACACCTTC.

The chain employs TRBV5-1 and TRBJ1-6; 9 positions match TRBD1. CDR3 length: 14 amino acids. The ends lost 6 bases at V and 10 bases at J; junction bases unmatched: 8. From germline, CDR1 is SGHRS and CDR2 YFSETQ. The CDR3 spells CASNHGTGMSPLHF. CDR3 nucleotides: TGCGCCAGCAACCACGGGACAGGGATGTCACCCCTCCACTTT.

This CDR3 is CATKPGPGIETQYF. CDR3 coding DNA: TGTGCCACCAAACCTGGACCGGGGATAGAGACCCAGTACTTC. The chain links TRBV6-5 to TRBJ2-5; D may be TRBD2 (5 bases). Germline V gives CDR1 MNHEY, CDR2 SVGAGI. The CDR3 consists of 14 residues. Between the trimmed V and J ends, which lost 10 bases and 4 bases, there was a span of 19 bases.

The chain links TRBV18 to TRBJ2-3; a possible D gene is TRBD2 (5 bases). V was cut by 0 bases and J by 2 bases, with 18 bases left in between. The CDR3 totals 18 residues. Germline V gene sequence: CDR1 KGHSH, CDR2 LQKENI. The CDR3 DNA sequence: TGTGCCAGCTCACCACCGACGGGAAGTGGTCCCCTCACAGATACGCAGTATTTT. Protein: CASSPPTGSGPLTDTQYF.

The chain is built from TRBV6-4 and TRBJ1-5, with TRBD1 matching 9 bases. Germline V lookup: CDR1 MRHNA, CDR2 SNTAGT. Trimming cost V 2 bases and J 7 bases; bases outside gene matches: 9. The CDR3 has 16 amino acids. The DNA for the CDR3 is TGTGCCAGCAGTGACAACACAGGGGGCGGGGAACAGCCCCAGCATTTT. Its translation: CASSDNTGGGEQPQHF.

V usage is TRBV7-8 and J usage is TRBJ2-4, with TRBD1 matching 9 bases. The CDR3 runs 16 residues. V shed 6 bases, J shed 2 bases, and the junction held 8 bases outside the gene matches. CDR1 is SGHVS, CDR2 FQNEAQ, per germline. The DNA for the CDR3 is TGTGCCAGCAGTCTACAGGGGGCCTCGTCCAAAAACATTCAGTACTTC. Its protein is CASSLQGASSKNIQYF.

The chain is built from TRBV6-1 and TRBJ1-1; TRBD1 is a possible D gene (5 bases). The V gene's germline CDR1 is MNHNS and CDR2 SASEGT. CDR3 size: 18 residues. Trimming cost V 2 bases and J 4 bases, with 23 bases left between them. The CDR3 spells CASSERVGTADGSTEAFF. For the CDR3, the DNA is TGTGCCAGCAGTGAAAGGGTCGGGACGGCCGACGGGAGCACTGAAGCTTTCTTT.

The gene calls are TRBV7-3 and TRBJ2-1; 8 nucleotides agree with TRBD1. Germline V lookup: CDR1 SGHTA, CDR2 FQGTGA. The CDR3 is made up of 15 amino acids. Trimming cost V 1 base and J 4 bases; bases outside gene matches: 3. CDR3 loop: CASSLRQGYYNEQFF. As DNA, the CDR3 is TGTGCCAGCAGCTTAAGACAGGGGTATTACAATGAGCAGTTCTTC.

This clone was detected only a few times. The V and J genes are TRBV9 and TRBJ2-3; 8 bases fit TRBD2. This CDR3 has 15 amino acids. From germline, CDR1 is SGDLS and CDR2 YYNGEE. V shed 0 bases, J shed 4 bases, and the junction held 4 bases outside the gene matches. The CDR3 nucleotides are TGTGCCAGCAGCGTAGGGCTAGCGGGCGCAGATACGCAGTATTTT. It specifies CASSVGLAGADTQYF.

The CDR3 loop is CASSAGGPNEQFF. In DNA form, the CDR3 reads TGTGCCAGCAGCGCGGGGGGGCCAAATGAGCAGTTCTTC. The rearrangement uses TRBV4-2 and TRBJ2-1, with 9 bases matching TRBD2. This CDR3 has 13 amino acids. Trimming removed 5 bases from V and 7 bases from J; junction bases left unmatched: 3. Per germline, CDR1 LGHNA and CDR2 YNFKEQ.

The chain is built from TRBV5-1 and TRBJ1-4, with no clear D. Germline CDR1 SGHRS, CDR2 YFSETQ. The CDR3 length is 14 residues. Trimming took 3 bases from V and 5 from J, leaving 11 bases between them. CDR3 DNA: TGCGCCAGCAGCTCCGTAAGCACGAATGAAAAACTGTTTTTT. Translation: CASSSVSTNEKLFF.

This chain links TRBV25-1 with TRBJ1-1, with D perhaps TRBD1 (6 bases). The V and J ends lost 3 bases and 1 base respectively, with 9 bases between them. In germline, CDR1 is MGHDK, CDR2 SYGVNS. The CDR3 contains 14 residues. The CDR3 coding sequence is TGTGCCAGCAGTGAGGCCAGGGGGAACACTGAAGCTTTCTTT. It is translated as CASSEARGNTEAFF.

The J gene is TRBJ1-5, the V gene TRBV19; 7 nucleotides agree with TRBD1. The trim removed 3 bases at V and 1 base at J, leaving 6 bases unmatched. Germline loops: CDR1 LNHDA, CDR2 SQIVND (reference sequence). CDR3 size: 16 residues. The CDR3 DNA sequence: TGTGCCAGTAGTATCTTGGGACAGACAAGCAATCAGCCCCAGCATTTT. It is translated as CASSILGQTSNQPQHF.

This clone was seen just once. The J gene is TRBJ1-1, the V gene TRBV12-3 or TRBV12-4, with D maybe TRBD1 (5 bases). The V end was cut by 5 bases, the J end by 5 bases, with 6 bases between. The CDR3 totals 11 residues. The DNA for the CDR3 is TGTGCCAGCAGTAGGGGAACTGAAGCTTTCTTT. It encodes CASSRGTEAFF.

This clone appeared a few times. CDR3 DNA sequence: TGTGCCAGCAGCCCCTCCAGGACTAGCGGGGGGGCTGAGCAGTTCTTC. Protein: CASSPSRTSGGAEQFF. V and J are TRBV7-3 and TRBJ2-1; TRBD2 aligns across 15 bases. J lost 9 bases, V lost 5 bases, and 8 bases had no gene match. This CDR3 comprises 16 residues. Germline lookup yields CDR1 SGHTA and CDR2 FQGTGA.